This T cell receptor (beta chain) was documented in a study of cytomegalovirus exposure and HLA in healthy donors. Study in general: The early release's HLA-typed donors yielded 80 million to 95 million unique TCRs. Findings of the study overall: Earlier analysis yielded a pattern in which most TCR beta V segments were productive about 90% or about 30% of the time. Later analysis suggested most CMV-associated TCR beta chains were HLA-restricted.

The PCR had 60 Vbeta and 13 Jbeta primers. Method: immunoSEQ multiplex PCR; TCRdb's copy keeps in-frame clones and lacks some. The sample has about 190,000 clones; about 88% are singletons. The CDR3 is 13 residues long. V was cut by 1 base and J by 6 bases, with 9 bases left in between. CDR1 MNHNS and CDR2 SASEGT come from the germline V gene. For this clone: Its cognate antigen is unknown.

The TCR was taken from a woman aged 30 to 39 in good health and CMV-seronegative. The chain links TRBV6-1 to TRBJ1-2; D ambiguous. Sequencing used PBMCs. The CDR3 loop reads CASSEVGFNGYTF. CDR3 in DNA: TGTGCCAGCAGTGAAGTGGGCTTTAATGGCTACACCTTC.